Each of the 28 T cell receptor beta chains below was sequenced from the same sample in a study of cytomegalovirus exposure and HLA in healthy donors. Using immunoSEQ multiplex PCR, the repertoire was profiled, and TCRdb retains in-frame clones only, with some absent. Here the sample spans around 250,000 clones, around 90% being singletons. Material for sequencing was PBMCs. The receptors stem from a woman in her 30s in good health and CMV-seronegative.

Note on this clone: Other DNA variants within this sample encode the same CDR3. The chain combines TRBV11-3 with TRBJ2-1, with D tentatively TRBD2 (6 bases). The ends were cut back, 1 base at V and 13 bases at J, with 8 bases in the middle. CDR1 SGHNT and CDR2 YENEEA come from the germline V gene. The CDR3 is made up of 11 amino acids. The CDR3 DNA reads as TGTGCCAGCAGCTTAGGGGGGGAACAGTTCTTC. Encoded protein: CASSLGGEQFF.

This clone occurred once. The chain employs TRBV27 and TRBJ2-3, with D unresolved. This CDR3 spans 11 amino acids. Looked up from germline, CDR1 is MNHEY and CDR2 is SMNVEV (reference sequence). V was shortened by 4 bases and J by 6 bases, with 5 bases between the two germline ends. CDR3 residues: CASSSADTQYF. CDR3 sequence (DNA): TGTGCCAGCAGTTCCGCGGATACGCAGTATTTT.

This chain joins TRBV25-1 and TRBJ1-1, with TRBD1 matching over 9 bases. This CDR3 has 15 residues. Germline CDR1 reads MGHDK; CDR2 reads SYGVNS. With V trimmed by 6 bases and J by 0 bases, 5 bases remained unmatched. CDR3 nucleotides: TGTGCCAGCAGCTCTGGGACAGGGATGAACACTGAAGCTTTCTTT. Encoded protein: CASSSGTGMNTEAFF. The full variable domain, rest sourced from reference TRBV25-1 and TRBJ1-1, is EADIYQTPRYLVIGTGKKITLECSQTMGHDKMYWYQQDPGMELHLIHYSYGVNSTEKGDLSSESTVSRIRTEHFPLTLESARPSHTSQYLCASSSGTGMNTEAFFGQGTRLTVV.

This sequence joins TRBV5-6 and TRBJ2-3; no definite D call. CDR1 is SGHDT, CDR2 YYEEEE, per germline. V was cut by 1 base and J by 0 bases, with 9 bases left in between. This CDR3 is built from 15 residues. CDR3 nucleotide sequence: TGTGCCAGCAGCTTGTATGGCGGTAGCACAGATACGCAGTATTTT. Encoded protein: CASSLYGGSTDTQYF.

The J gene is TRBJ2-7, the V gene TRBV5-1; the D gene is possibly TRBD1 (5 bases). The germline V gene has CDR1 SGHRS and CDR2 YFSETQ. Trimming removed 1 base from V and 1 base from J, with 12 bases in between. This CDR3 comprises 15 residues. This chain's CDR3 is CASSLSVQGSYEQYF. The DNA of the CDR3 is TGCGCCAGCAGCTTGTCCGTTCAGGGATCCTACGAGCAGTACTTC. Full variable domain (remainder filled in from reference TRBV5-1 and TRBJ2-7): KAGVTQTPRYLIKTRGQQVTLSCSPISGHRSVSWYQQTPGQGLQFLFEYFSETQRNKGNFPGRFSGRQFSNSRSEMNVSTLELGDSALYLCASSLSVQGSYEQYFGPGTRLTVT.

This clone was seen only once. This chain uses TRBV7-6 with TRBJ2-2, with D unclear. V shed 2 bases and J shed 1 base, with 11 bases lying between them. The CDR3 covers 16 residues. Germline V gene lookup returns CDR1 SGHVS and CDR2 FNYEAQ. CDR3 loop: CASSLNSAVNTGELFF. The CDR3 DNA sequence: TGTGCCAGCAGCTTAAACTCGGCGGTGAACACCGGGGAGCTGTTTTTT. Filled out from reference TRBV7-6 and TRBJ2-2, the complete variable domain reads GAGVSQSPRYKVTKRGQDVALRCDPISGHVSLYWYRQALGQGPEFLTYFNYEAQQDKSGLPNDRFSAERPEGSISTLTIQRTEQRDSAMYRCASSLNSAVNTGELFFGEGSRLTVL.

The CDR3 loop reads CASSLLAGVAKNIQYF. The CDR3 DNA follows: TGTGCCAGCAGTTTATTAGCGGGAGTGGCCAAAAACATTCAGTACTTC. V usage is TRBV2 and J usage is TRBJ2-4, with TRBD2 matching 9 bases. Germline CDR1 reads SNHLY; CDR2 reads FYNNEI. CDR3 size: 16 residues. V was clipped by 5 bases and J by 1 base; unmatched bases: 6.

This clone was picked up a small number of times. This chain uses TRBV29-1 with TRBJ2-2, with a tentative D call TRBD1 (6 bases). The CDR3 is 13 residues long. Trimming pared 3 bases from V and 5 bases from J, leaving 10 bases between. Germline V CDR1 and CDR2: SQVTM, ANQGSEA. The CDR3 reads CSVDTGLTGELFF. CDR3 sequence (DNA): TGCAGCGTTGATACAGGGCTGACCGGGGAGCTGTTTTTT.

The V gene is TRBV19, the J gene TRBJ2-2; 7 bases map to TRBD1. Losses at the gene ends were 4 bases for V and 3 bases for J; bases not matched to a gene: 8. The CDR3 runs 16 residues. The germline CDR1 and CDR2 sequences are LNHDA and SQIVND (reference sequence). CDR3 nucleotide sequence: TGTGCCAGTAGTAGGGTAGGGGGCGTAGACACCGGGGAGCTGTTTTTT. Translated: CASSRVGGVDTGELFF.

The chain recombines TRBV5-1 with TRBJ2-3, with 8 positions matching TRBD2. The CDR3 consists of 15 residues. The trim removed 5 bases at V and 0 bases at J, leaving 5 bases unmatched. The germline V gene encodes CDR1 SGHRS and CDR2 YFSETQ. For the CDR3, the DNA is TGCGCCAGCAGTTTCAGCGGGAGCAGCACAGATACGCAGTATTTT. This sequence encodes CASSFSGSSTDTQYF.

The CDR3 sequence: CASSLITGGGTDTEAFF. DNA of the CDR3: TGTGCCAGCAGCTTAATTACAGGGGGCGGTACTGACACTGAAGCTTTCTTT. The rearrangement uses TRBV11-3 and TRBJ1-1; 9 nucleotides match TRBD1. V was clipped by 2 bases and J by 3 bases; unmatched bases: 10. This CDR3 spans 17 amino acids. Germline CDR1 and CDR2: SGHNT and YENEEA.

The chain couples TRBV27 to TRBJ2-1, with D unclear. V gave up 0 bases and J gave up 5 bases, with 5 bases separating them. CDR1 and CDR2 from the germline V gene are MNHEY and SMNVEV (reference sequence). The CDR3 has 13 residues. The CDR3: CASSLSGNNEQFF. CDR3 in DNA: TGTGCCAGCAGTTTATCGGGGAACAATGAGCAGTTCTTC.

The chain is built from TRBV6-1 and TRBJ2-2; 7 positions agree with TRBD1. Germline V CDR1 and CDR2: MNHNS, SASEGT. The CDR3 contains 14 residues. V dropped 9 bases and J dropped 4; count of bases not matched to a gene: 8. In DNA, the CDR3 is TGTGCCAGTCAAGGGGGCATAGGCACCGGGGAGCTGTTTTTT. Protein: CASQGGIGTGELFF.

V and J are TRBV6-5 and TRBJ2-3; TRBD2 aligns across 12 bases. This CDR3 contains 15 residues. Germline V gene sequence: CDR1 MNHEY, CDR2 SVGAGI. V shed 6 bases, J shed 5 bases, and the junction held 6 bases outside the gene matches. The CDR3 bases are TGTGCCAGCAGCCCTTCACTAGCGGGGGGAGATACGCAGTATTTT. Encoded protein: CASSPSLAGGDTQYF.

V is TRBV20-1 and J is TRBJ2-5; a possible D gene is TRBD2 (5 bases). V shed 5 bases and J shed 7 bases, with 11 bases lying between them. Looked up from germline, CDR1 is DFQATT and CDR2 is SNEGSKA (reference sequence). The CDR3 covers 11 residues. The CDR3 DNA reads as TGCAGTGCTGGAGGCGGAGGGACCCAGTACTTC. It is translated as CSAGGGGTQYF.

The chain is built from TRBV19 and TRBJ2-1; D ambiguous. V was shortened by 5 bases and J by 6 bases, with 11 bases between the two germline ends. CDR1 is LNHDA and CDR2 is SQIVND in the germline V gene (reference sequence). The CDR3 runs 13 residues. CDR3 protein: CASSRYSGNEQFF. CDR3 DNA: TGTGCCAGTAGTCGTTATAGTGGCAATGAGCAGTTCTTC.

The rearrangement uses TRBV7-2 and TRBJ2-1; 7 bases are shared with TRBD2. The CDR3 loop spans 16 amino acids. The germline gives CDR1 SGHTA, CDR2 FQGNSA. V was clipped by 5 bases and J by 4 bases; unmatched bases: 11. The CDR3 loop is CASSTPVGGGYNEQFF. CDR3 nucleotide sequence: TGTGCCAGCAGCACCCCGGTTGGCGGGGGATACAATGAGCAGTTCTTC.

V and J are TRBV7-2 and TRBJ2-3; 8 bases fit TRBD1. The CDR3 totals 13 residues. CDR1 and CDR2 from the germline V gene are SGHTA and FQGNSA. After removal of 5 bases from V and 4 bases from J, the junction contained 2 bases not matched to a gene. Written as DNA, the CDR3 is TGTGCCAGCAGCGCGGACAGGGCAGATACGCAGTATTTT. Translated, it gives CASSADRADTQYF.

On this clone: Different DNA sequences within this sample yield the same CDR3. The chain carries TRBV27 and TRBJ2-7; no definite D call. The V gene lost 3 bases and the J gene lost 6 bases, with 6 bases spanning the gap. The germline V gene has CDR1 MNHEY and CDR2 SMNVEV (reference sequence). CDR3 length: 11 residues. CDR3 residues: CASSLGGEQYF. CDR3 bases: TGTGCCAGCAGTTTGGGCGGCGAGCAGTACTTC.

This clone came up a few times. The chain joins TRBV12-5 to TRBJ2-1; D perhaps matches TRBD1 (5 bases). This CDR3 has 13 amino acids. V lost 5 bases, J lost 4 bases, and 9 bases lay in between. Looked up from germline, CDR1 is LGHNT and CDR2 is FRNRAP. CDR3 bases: TGTGCTAGTGGTGTGACAGTTTACAATGAGCAGTTCTTC. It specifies CASGVTVYNEQFF.

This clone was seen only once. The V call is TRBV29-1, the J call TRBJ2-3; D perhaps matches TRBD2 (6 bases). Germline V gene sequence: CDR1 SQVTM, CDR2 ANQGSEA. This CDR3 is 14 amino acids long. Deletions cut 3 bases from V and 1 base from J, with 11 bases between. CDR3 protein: CSVEGGGGTDTQYF. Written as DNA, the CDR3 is TGCAGCGTTGAGGGTGGCGGGGGCACAGATACGCAGTATTTT.

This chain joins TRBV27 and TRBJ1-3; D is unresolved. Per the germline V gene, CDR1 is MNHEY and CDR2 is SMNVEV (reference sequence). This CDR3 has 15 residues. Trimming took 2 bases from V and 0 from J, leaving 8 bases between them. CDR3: CASSLAGFSGNTIYF. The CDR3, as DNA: TGTGCCAGCAGTTTAGCGGGATTCTCTGGAAACACCATATATTTT.

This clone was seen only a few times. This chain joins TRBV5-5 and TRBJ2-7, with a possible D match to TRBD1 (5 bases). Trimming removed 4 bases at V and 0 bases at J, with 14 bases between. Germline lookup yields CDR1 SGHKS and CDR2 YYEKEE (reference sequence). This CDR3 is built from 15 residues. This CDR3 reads CASSPDTQSSYEQYF. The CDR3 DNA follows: TGTGCCAGCAGCCCGGACACCCAGAGCTCCTACGAGCAGTACTTC.

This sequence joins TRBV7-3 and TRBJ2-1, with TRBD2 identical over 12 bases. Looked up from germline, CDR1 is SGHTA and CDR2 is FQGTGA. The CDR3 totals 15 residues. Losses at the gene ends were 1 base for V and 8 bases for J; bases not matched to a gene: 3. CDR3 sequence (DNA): TGTGCCAGCAGCTTAAGTCTAGCGGGAGGGGATGAGCAGTTCTTC. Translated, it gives CASSLSLAGGDEQFF.

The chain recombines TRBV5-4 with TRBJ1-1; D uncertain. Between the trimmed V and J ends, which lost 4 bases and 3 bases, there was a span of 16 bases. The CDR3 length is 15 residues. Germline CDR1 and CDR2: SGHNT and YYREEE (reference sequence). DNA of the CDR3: TGTGCCAGCAGCGCTGACGGTCGGTCGGACACTGAAGCTTTCTTT. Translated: CASSADGRSDTEAFF.

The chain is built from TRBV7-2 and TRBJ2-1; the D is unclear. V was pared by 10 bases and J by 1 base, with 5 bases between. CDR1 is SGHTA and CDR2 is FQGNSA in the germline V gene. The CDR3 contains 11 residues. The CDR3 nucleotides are TGTGCCACGGAGTCCTACAATGAGCAGTTCTTC. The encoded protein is CATESYNEQFF.

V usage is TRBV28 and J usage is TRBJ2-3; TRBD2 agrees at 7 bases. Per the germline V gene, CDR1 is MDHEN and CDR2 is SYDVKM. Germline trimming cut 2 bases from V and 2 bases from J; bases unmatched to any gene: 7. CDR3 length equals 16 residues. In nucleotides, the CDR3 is TGTGCCAGCAGTTTAGTAGCTAGCGGAATCACAGATACGCAGTATTTT. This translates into CASSLVASGITDTQYF.

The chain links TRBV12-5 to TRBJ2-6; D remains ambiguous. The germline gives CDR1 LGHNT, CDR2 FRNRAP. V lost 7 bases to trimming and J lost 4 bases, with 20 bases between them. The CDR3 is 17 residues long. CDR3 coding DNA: TGTGCTAGTGCCCACACTAAAGTCTCCTCGGGGGCCAACGTCCTGACTTTC. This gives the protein CASAHTKVSSGANVLTF.